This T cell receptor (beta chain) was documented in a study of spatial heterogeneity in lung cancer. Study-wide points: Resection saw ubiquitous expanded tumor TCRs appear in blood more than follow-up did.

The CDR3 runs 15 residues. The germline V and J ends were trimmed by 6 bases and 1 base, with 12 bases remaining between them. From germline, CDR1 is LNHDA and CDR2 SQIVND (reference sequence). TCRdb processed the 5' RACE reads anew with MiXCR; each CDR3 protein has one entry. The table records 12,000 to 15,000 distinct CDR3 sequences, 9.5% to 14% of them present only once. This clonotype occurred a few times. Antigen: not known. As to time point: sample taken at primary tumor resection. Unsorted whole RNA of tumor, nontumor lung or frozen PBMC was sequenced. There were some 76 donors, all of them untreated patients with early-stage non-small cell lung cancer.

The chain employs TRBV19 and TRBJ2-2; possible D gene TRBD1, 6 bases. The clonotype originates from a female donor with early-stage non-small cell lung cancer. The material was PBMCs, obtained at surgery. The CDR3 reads CASRAGQKNTGELFF. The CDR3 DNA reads TGTGCCAGTAGGGCCGGACAGAAGAACACCGGGGAGCTGTTTTTT.